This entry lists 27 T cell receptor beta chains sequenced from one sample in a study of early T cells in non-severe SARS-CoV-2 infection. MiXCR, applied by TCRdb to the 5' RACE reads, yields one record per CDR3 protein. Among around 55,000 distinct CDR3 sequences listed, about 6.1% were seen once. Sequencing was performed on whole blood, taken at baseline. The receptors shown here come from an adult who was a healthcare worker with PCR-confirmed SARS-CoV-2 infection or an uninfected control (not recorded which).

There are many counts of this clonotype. CDR3 coding DNA: TGTGCCAGCAGTCCACCTTTCTACGAGCAGTTCTTC. Translated, it gives CASSPPFYEQFF. The chain combines TRBV28 with TRBJ2-1; D unresolved. V was pared by 5 bases and J by 10 bases, with 12 bases between. Germline V gene data show CDR1 as MDHEN and CDR2 as SYDVKM. The CDR3 has 12 residues.

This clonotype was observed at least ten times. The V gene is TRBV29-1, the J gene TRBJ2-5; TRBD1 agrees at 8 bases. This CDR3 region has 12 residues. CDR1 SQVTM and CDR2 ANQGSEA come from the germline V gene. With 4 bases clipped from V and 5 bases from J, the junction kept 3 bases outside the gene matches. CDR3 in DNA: TGCAGCGTTGGGCAGGGGGCCGAGACCCAGTACTTC. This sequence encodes CSVGQGAETQYF.

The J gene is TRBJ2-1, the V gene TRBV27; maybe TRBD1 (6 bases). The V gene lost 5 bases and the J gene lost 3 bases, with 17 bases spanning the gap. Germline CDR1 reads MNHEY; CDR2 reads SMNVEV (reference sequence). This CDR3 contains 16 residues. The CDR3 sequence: CASSLVRGNNYNEQFF. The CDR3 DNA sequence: TGTGCCAGCAGTCTAGTGAGGGGGAACAACTACAATGAGCAGTTCTTC.

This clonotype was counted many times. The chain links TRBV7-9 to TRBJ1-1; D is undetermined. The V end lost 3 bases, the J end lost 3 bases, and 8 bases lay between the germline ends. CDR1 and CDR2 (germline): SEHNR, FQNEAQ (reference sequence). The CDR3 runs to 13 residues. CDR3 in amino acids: CASSFGGDTEAFF. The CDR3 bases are TGTGCCAGCAGCTTTGGCGGGGACACTGAAGCTTTCTTT.

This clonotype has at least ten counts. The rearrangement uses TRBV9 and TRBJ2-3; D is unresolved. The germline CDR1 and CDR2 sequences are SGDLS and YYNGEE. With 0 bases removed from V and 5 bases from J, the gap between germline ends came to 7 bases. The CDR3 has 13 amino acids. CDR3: CASSVGGVDTQYF. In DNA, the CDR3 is TGTGCCAGCAGCGTAGGTGGGGTAGATACGCAGTATTTT.

DNA of the CDR3: TGTGCCAGCAGCCAAAGGGGGGGGAATGAAAAACTGTTTTTT. Protein sequence: CASSQRGGNEKLFF. The rearrangement joins TRBV3-1 to TRBJ1-4; tentative D call: TRBD1 (6 bases). CDR1 is LGHDT and CDR2 is YNNKEL in the germline V gene (reference sequence). V gave up 2 bases and J gave up 5 bases, with 9 bases separating them. The CDR3 extends over 14 amino acids.

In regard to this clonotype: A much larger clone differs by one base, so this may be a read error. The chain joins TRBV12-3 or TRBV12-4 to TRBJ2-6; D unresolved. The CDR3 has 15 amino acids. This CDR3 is CASSALSSGVNVLTF. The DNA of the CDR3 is TGTGCCAGCAGTGCCCTAAGCTCTGGGGTCAACGTCCTGACTTTC.

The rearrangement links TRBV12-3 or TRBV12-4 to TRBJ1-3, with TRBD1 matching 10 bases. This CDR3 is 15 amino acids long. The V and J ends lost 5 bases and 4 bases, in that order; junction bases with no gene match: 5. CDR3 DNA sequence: TGTGCCAGCAGTAGACAGGGGGCGGAAGGAAACACCATATATTTT. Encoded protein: CASSRQGAEGNTIYF.

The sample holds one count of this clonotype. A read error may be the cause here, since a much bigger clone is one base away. The CDR3 here is CANSPGGKAGETQYF. The CDR3 bases are TGTGCCAACAGCCCCGGGGGCAAGGCAGGAGAGACCCAGTACTTC. The chain has TRBV28 and TRBJ2-5; D might be TRBD1 or TRBD2, each matching 6 bases. The CDR3 spans 15 residues. CDR1 is MDHEN, CDR2 SYDVKM, per germline. The ends were cut back, 10 bases at V and 4 bases at J, with 22 bases in the middle.

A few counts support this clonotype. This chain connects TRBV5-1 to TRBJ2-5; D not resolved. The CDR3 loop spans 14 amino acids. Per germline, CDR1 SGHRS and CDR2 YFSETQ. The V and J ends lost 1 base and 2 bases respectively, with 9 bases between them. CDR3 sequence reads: CASSLRAQQETQYF. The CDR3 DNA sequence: TGCGCCAGCAGCTTGAGGGCACAGCAAGAGACCCAGTACTTC.

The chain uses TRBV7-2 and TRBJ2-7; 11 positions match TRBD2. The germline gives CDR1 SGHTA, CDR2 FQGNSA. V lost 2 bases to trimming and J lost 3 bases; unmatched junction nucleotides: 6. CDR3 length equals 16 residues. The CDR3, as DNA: TGTGCCAGCAGCTTAAACCTAGCGGGGGGTAGCTACGAGCAGTACTTC. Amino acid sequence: CASSLNLAGGSYEQYF.

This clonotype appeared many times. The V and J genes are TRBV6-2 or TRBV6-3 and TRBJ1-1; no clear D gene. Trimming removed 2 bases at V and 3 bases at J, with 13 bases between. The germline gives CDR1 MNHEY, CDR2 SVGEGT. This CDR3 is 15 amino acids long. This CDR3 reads CASSYGWVSDTEAFF. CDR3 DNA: TGTGCCAGCAGTTACGGCTGGGTGAGCGACACTGAAGCTTTCTTT.

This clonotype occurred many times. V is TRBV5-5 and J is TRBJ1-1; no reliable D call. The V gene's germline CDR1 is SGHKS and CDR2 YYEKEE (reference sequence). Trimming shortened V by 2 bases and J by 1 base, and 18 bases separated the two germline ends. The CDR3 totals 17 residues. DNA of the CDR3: TGTGCCAGCAGCTTAGTCTGGGCGGCCATTCCGAACACTGAAGCTTTCTTT. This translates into CASSLVWAAIPNTEAFF.

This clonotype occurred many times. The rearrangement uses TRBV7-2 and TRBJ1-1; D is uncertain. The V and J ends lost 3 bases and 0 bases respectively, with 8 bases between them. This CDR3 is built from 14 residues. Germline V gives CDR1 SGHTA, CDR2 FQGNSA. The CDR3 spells CASSFGFLNTEAFF. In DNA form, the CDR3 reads TGTGCCAGCAGCTTCGGTTTCCTGAACACTGAAGCTTTCTTT. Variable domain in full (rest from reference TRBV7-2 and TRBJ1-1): GAGVSQSPSNKVTEKGKDVELRCDPISGHTALYWYRQSLGQGLEFLIYFQGNSAPDKSGLPSDRFSAERTGGSVSTLTIQRTQQEDSAVYLCASSFGFLNTEAFFGQGTRLTVV.

In nucleotides, the CDR3 is TGTGCCAGCAGGACCTTCCGGGACAGGGGGCGGGATACTGAAGCTTTCTTT. Translation: CASRTFRDRGRDTEAFF. The chain uses TRBV12-3 or TRBV12-4 and TRBJ1-1, with TRBD1 matching 12 bases. Trimming at V came to 6 bases and at J to 5 bases, leaving 13 bases not matched to a gene. CDR3 length: 17 residues.

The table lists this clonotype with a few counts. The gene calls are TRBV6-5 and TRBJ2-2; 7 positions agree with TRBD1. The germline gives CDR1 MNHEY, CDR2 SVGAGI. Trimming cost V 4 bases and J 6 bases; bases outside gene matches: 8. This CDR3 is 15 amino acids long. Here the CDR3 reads CASSSTGSYPGELFF. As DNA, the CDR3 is TGTGCCAGCAGTTCGACAGGGTCGTACCCCGGGGAGCTGTTTTTT.

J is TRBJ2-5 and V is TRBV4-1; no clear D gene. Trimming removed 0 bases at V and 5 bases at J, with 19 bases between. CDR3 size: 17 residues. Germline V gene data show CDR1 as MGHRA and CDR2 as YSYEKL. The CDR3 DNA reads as TGCGCCAGCAGCCAAGAGATCCGCCCCCCGATCGGGGAGACCCAGTACTTC. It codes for CASSQEIRPPIGETQYF.

The CDR3 DNA is TGCGCCAGCAGCTTGGCGGGGGCCCGCTCCTACGAGCAGTACTTC. It encodes CASSLAGARSYEQYF. The rearrangement uses TRBV5-1 and TRBJ2-7, with D perhaps TRBD1 or TRBD2 (6 bases each). Germline V gives CDR1 SGHRS, CDR2 YFSETQ. Trimming left V 0 bases short and J 0 bases short, with 10 bases between. The CDR3 contains 15 residues.

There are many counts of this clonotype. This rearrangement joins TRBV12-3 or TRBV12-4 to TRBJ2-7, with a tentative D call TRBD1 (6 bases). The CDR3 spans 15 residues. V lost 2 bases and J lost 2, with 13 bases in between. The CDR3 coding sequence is TGTGCCAGCAGTTTAATCTTCCAGGGGACCTACGAGCAGTACTTC. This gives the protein CASSLIFQGTYEQYF.

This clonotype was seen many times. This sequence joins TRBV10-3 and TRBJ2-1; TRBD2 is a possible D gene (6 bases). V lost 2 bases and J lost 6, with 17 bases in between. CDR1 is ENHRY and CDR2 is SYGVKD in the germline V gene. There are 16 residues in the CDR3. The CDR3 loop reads CAISELNRGNSNEQFF. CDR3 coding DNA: TGTGCCATCAGTGAGCTCAACCGCGGGAACAGCAATGAGCAGTTCTTC.

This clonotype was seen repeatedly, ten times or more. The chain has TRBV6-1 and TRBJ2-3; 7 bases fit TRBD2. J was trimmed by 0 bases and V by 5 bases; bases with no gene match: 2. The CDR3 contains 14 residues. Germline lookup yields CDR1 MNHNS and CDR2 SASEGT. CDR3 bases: TGTGCCAGCAGTTGGGACTACAGCACAGATACGCAGTATTTT. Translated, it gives CASSWDYSTDTQYF.

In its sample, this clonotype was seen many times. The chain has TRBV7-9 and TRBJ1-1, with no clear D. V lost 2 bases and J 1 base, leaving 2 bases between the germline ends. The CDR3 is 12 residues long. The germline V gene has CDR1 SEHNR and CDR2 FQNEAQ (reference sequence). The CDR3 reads CASSLQNTEAFF. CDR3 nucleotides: TGTGCCAGCAGCTTACAGAACACTGAAGCTTTCTTT.

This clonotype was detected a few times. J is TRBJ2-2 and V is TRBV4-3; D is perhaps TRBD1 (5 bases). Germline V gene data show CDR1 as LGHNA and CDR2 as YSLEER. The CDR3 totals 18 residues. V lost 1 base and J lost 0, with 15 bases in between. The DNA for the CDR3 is TGCGCCAGCAGCCAAGCGTGGGTAGGGGAAGCGAACACCGGGGAGCTGTTTTTT. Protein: CASSQAWVGEANTGELFF.

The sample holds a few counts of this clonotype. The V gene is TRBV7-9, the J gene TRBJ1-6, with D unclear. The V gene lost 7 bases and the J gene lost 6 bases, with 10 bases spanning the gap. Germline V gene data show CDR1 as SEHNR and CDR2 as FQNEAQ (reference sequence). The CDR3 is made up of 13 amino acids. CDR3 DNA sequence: TGTGCCAGCACCCGGGCCCTTAATTCACCCCTCCACTTT. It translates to CASTRALNSPLHF.

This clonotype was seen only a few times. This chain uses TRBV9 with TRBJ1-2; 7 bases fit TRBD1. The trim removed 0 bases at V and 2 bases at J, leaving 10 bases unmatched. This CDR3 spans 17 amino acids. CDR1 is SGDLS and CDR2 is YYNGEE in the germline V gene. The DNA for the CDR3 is TGTGCCAGCAGCGTAGCTACAATTGGGACAGAGAACTATGGCTACACCTTC. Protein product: CASSVATIGTENYGYTF. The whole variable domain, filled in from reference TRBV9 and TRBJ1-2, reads DSGVTQTPKHLITATGQRVTLRCSPRSGDLSVYWYQQSLDQGLQFLIQYYNGEERAKGNILERFSAQQFPDLHSELNLSSLELGDSALYFCASSVATIGTENYGYTFGSGTRLTVV.

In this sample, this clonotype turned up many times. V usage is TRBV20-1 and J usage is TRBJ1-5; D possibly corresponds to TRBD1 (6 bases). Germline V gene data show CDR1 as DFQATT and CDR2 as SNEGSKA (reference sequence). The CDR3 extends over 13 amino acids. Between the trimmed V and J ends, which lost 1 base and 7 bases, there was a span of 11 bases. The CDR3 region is CSARATGGQPQHF. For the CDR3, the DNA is TGCAGTGCTAGAGCGACAGGAGGACAGCCCCAGCATTTT.

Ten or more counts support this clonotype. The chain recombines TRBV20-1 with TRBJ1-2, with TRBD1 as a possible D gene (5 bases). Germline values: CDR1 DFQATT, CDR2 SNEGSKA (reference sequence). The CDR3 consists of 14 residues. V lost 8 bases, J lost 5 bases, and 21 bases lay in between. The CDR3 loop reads CSTGQGGSLYGYTF. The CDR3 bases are TGCAGTACGGGGCAGGGTGGGTCTCTGTATGGCTACACCTTC.